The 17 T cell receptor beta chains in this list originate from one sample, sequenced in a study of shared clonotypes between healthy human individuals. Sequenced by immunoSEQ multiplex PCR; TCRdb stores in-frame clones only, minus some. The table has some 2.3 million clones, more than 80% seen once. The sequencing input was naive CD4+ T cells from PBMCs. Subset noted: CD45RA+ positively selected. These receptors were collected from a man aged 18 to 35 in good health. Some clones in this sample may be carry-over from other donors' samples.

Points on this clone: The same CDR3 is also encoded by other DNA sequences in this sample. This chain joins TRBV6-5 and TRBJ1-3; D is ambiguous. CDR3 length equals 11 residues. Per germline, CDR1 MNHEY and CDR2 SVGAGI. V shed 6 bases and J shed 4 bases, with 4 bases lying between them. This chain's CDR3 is CASRRGNTIYF. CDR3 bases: TGTGCCAGCAGAAGGGGAAACACCATATATTTT.

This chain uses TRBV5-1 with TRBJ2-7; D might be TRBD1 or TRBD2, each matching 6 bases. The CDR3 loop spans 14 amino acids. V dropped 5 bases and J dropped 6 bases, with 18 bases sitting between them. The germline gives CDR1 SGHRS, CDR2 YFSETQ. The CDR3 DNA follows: TGCGCCAGCAGGTCAATTTCGGGGGCAGGCGAGCAGTACTTC. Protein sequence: CASRSISGAGEQYF.

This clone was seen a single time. The CDR3 sequence is CSVNRGLNTEAFF. CDR3 nucleotides: TGCAGCGTGAATAGGGGCTTGAACACTGAAGCTTTCTTT. V is TRBV29-1 and J is TRBJ1-1; TRBD1 might be the D (5 bases). Trimming shortened V by 6 bases and J by 0 bases, and 11 bases separated the two germline ends. The CDR3 is 13 residues long. Germline V gives CDR1 SQVTM, CDR2 ANQGSEA.

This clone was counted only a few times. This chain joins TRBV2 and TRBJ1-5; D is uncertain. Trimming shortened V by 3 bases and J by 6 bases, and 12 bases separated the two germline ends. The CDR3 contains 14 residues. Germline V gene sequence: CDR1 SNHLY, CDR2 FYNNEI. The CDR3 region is CASSDEGGSQPQHF. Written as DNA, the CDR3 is TGTGCCAGCAGTGACGAGGGAGGAAGTCAGCCCCAGCATTTT.

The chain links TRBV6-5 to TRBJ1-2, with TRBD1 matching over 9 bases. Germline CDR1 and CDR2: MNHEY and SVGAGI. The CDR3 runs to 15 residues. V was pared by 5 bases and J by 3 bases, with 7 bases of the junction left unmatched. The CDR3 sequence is CASSTGTGIHYGYTF. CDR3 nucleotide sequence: TGTGCCAGCAGTACCGGGACAGGGATTCACTATGGCTACACCTTC.

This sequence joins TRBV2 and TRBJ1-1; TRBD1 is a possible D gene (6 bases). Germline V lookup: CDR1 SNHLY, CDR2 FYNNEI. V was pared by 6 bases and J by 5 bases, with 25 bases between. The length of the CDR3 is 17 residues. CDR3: CASRPTSGTPKGTEAFF. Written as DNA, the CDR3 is TGTGCCAGCAGGCCAACGTCCGGGACACCCAAAGGGACTGAAGCTTTCTTT.

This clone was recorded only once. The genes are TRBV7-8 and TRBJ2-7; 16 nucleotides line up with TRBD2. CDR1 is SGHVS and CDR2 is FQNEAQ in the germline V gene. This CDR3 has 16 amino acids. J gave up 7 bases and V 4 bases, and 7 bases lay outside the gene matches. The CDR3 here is CASSWGLAGGPWEQYF. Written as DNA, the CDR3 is TGTGCCAGCAGCTGGGGACTAGCGGGAGGGCCCTGGGAGCAGTACTTC.

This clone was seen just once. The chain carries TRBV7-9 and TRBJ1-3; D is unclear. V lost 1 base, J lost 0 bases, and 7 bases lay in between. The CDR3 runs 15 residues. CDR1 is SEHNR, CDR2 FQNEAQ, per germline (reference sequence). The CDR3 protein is CASSLVQSSGNTIYF. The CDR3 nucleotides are TGTGCCAGCAGCTTAGTCCAGAGCTCTGGAAACACCATATATTTT.

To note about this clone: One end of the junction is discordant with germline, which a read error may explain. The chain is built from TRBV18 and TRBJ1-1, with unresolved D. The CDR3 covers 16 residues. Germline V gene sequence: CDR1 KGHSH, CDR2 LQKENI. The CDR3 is CATSPLSDGMNTEAFF. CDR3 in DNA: TGTGCCACCTCACCACTGTCGGACGGCATGAACACTGAAGCTTTCTTT.

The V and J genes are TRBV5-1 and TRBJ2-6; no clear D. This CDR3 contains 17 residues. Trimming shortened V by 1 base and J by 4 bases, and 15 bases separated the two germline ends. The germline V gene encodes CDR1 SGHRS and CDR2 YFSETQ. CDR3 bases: TGCGCCAGCAGCTTGCGACCGGACCGGTCCGGGGCCAACGTCCTGACTTTC. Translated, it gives CASSLRPDRSGANVLTF.

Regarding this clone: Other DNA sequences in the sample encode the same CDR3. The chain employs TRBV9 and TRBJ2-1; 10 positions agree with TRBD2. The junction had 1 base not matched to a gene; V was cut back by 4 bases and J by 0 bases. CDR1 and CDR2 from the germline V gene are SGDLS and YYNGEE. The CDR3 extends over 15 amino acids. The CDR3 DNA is TGTGCCAGCAGCCCTAGCGGGAGCTCCTACAATGAGCAGTTCTTC. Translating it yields CASSPSGSSYNEQFF.

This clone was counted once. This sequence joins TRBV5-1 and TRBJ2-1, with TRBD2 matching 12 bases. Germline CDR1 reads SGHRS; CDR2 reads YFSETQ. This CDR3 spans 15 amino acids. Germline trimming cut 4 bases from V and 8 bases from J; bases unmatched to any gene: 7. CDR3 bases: TGCGCCAGCAGCCCCGTACTAGCGGGAGGCCATGAGCAGTTCTTC. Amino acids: CASSPVLAGGHEQFF.

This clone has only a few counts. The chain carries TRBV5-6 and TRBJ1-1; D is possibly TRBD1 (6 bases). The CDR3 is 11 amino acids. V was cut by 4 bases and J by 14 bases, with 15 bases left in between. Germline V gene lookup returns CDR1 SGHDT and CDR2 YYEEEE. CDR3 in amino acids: CASSAGQTKFF. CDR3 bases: TGTGCCAGCAGCGCAGGACAGACCAAGTTCTTT.

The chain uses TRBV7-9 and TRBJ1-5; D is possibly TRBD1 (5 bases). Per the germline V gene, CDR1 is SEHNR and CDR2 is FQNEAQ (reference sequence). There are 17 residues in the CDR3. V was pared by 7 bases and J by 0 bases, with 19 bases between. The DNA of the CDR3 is TGTGCCAGCAACCCTCGGGAGGGGATCAATAGCAATCAGCCCCAGCATTTT. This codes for CASNPREGINSNQPQHF.

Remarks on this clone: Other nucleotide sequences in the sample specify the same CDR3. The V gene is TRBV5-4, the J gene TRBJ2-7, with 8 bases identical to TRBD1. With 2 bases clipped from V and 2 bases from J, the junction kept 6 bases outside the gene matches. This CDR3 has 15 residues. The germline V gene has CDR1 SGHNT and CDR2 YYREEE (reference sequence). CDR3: CASSLGGQGPYEQYF. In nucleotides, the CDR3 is TGTGCCAGCAGCTTAGGCGGACAGGGCCCCTACGAGCAGTACTTC. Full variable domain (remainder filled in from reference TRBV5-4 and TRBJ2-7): ETGVTQSPTHLIKTRGQQVTLRCSSQSGHNTVSWYQQALGQGPQFIFQYYREEENGRGNFPPRFSGLQFPNYSSELNVNALELDDSALYLCASSLGGQGPYEQYFGPGTRLTVT.

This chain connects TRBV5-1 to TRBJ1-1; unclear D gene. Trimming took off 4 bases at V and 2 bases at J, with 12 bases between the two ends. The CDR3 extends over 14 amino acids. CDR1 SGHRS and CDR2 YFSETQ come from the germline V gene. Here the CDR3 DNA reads TGCGCCAGCAGCGCCTCTCGGACCAACACTGAAGCTTTCTTT. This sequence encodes CASSASRTNTEAFF. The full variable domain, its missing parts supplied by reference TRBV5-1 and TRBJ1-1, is KAGVTQTPRYLIKTRGQQVTLSCSPISGHRSVSWYQQTPGQGLQFLFEYFSETQRNKGNFPGRFSGRQFSNSRSEMNVSTLELGDSALYLCASSASRTNTEAFFGQGTRLTVV.

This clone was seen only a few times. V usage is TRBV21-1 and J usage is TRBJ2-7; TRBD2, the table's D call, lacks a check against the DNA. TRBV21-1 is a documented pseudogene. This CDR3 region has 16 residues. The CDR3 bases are TGTGCCAGCAGCAAAGCCCTCTGGGGGGAGGTTTACGAGCAGTACTTC. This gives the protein CASSKALWGEVYEQYF.